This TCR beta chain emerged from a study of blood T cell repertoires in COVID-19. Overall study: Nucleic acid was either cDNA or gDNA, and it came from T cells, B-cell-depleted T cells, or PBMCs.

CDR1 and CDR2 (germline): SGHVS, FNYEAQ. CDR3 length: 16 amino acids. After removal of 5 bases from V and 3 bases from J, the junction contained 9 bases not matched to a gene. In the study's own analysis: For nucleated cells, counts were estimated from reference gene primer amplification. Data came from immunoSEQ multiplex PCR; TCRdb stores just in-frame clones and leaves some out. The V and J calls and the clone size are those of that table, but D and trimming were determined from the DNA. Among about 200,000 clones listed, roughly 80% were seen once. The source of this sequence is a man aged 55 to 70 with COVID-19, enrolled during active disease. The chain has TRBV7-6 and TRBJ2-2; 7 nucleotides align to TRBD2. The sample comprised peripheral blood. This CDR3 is CASSLQASGHTGELFF. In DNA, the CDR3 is TGTGCCAGCAGCCTTCAGGCTAGCGGACACACCGGGGAGCTGTTTTTT.